This T cell receptor beta chain was observed in a study of cytomegalovirus exposure and HLA in healthy donors. Study results and caveats: In a later analysis, CMV-associated beta chains were mostly HLA-associated, it appeared. In vitro confirmation showed a few CMV-associated chains to be CMV antigen specific. For most subjects, TCR beta sequences were reported to predict HLA-A and HLA-B alleles with accuracy.

PCR used 60 Vbeta primers and 13 Jbeta primers. The repertoire was sequenced with immunoSEQ multiplex PCR; TCRdb's copy has only in-frame clones and lacks some. The sample yields tens of thousands of clones, 70% seen once. The CDR3 has 15 residues. Germline lookup yields CDR1 MGHRA and CDR2 YSYEKL. V was clipped by 0 bases and J by 2 bases, with 11 bases between them. A note on this clone: Antigen: not known.

The rearrangement links TRBV4-1 to TRBJ2-7; maybe TRBD2 (6 bases). The clonotype originates from a woman aged 55 to 70 in good health and CMV-seropositive. Sequenced: PBMCs. CDR3 amino acids: CASSQDRGWAYEQYF. CDR3 DNA sequence: TGCGCCAGCAGCCAAGATCGGGGGTGGGCCTACGAGCAGTACTTC.